This section outlines one T cell receptor (beta chain) sequence together with its context. In the authors' methods: The authors estimated nucleated cell counts from reference gene primer amplification. TCRdb keeps only in-frame clones here, not all; method: immunoSEQ multiplex PCR. D and trimming come from the DNA, and the V and J calls and clone size come from that table. The profile shows some 47,000 clones, 80% to 90% of them singletons. The data belong to a study of blood T cell repertoires in COVID-19. About the study: Some COVID-19 samples were acute and others convalescent; all came from the United States, Italy and Spain. T cells, B-cell-depleted T cells, or PBMCs supplied cDNA or gDNA.

Looked up from germline, CDR1 is MNHEY and CDR2 is SVGAGI. The CDR3 is 12 amino acids. The V gene lost 7 bases and the J gene lost 1 base, with 4 bases spanning the gap. The sequenced sample consisted of peripheral blood. The clonotype originates from an elderly woman with acute or convalescent COVID-19. The chain couples TRBV6-5 to TRBJ2-2; unclear D gene. The CDR3 sequence is CASNKNTGELFF. CDR3 DNA: TGTGCCAGCAACAAGAACACCGGGGAGCTGTTTTTT.